The following is a T cell receptor beta chain sequence with its context. Its antigen remains unknown. The CDR3 covers 12 residues. The V and J ends lost 0 bases and 6 bases respectively, with 7 bases between them. Germline loops: CDR1 SGHRS, CDR2 YFSETQ. The data were obtained in a study of cytomegalovirus exposure and HLA in healthy donors. The data were produced by immunoSEQ multiplex PCR, yet TCRdb's version contains in-frame clones alone and is incomplete. The sample has 92,000 or so clones; 96% are singletons. Overall study results and limits: First-cohort TCR clusters were later found to tend to co-occur in the 120 validation repertoires. Rare TCR sequences dominated, though some public TCRs recurred in many donors. It was reported that the classifier diagnosed cytomegalovirus status with high specificity and sensitivity in both the original and validation cohorts.

The TCR sequence derives from a man younger than 30 in good health and CMV-seronegative. This sequence joins TRBV5-1 and TRBJ2-7; the D gene is possibly TRBD2 (6 bases). The specimen sequenced was PBMCs. CDR3 residues: CASSLAGGEQYF. For the CDR3, the DNA is TGCGCCAGCAGCTTGGCCGGGGGCGAGCAGTACTTC. The full variable domain, rest sourced from reference TRBV5-1 and TRBJ2-7, is KAGVTQTPRYLIKTRGQQVTLSCSPISGHRSVSWYQQTPGQGLQFLFEYFSETQRNKGNFPGRFSGRQFSNSRSEMNVSTLELGDSALYLCASSLAGGEQYFGPGTRLTVT.